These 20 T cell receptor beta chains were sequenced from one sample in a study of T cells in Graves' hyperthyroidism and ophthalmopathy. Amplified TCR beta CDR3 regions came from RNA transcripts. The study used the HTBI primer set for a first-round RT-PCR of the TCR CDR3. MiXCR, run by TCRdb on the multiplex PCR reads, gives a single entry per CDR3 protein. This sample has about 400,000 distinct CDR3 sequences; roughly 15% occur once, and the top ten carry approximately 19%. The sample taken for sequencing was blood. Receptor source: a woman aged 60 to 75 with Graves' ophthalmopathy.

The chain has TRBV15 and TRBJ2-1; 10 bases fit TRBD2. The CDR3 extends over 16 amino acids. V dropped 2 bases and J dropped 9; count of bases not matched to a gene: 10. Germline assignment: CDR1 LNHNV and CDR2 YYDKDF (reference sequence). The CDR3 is CATSRTRTSGRSEQFF. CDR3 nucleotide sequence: TGTGCCACCAGCAGAACCAGGACTAGCGGACGTAGTGAGCAGTTCTTC.

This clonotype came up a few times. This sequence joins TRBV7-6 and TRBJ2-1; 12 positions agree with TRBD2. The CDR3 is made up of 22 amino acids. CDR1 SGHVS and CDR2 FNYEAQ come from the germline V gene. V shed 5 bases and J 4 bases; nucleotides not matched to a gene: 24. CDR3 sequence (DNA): TGTGCCAGCAGCCACCCAGGGGCGCGGAGACTAGCGGGGGAATGGGAATACAATGAGCAGTTCTTC. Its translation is CASSHPGARRLAGEWEYNEQFF.

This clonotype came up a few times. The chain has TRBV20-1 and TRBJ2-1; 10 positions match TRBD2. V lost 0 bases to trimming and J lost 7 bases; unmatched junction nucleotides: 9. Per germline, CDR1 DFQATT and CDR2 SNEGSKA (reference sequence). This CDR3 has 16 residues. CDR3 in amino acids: CSARDSGRAVGNEQFF. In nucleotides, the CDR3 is TGCAGTGCTAGAGACAGCGGGAGGGCCGTAGGGAATGAGCAGTTCTTC.

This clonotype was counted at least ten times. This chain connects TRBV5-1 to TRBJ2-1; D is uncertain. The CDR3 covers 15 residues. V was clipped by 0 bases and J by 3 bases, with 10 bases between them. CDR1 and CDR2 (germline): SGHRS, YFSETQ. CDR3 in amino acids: CASSLGVTSYNEQFF. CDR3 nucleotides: TGCGCCAGCAGCTTGGGGGTTACAAGCTACAATGAGCAGTTCTTC.

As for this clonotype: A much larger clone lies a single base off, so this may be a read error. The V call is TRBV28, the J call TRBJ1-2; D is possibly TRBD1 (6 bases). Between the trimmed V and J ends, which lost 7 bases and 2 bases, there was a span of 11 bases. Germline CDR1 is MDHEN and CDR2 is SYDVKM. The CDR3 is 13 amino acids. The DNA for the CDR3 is TGTGCCAGCACAGGGGTTTTAAACTATGGCTACACCTTC. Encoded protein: CASTGVLNYGYTF.

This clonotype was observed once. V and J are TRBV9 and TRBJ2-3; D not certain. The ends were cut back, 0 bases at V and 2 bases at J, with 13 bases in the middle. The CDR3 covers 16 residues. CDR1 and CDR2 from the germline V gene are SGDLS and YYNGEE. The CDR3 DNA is TGTGCCAGCAGCGTAGTTGGATGGGGTACCACAGATACGCAGTATTTT. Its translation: CASSVVGWGTTDTQYF.

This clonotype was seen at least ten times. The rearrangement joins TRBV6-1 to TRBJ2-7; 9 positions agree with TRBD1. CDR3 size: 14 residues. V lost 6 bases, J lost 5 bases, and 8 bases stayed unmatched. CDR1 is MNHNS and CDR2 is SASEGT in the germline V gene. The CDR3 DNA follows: TGTGCCAGCAGGTCACTGGGACAGGGAGACGAGCAGTACTTC. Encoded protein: CASRSLGQGDEQYF.

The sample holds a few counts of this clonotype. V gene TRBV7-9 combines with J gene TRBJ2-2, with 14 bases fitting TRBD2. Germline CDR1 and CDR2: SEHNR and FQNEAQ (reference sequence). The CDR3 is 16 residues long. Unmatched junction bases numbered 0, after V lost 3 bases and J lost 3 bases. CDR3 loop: CASSLGLAGDTGELFF. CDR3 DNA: TGTGCCAGCAGCTTGGGACTAGCGGGAGACACCGGGGAGCTGTTTTTT.

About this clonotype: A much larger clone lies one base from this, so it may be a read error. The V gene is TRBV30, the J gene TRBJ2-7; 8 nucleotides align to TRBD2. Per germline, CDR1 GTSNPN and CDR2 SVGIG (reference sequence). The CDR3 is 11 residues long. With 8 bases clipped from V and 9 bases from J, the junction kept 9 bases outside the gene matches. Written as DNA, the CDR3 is TGTGCCATCAACGGGGGGGGAAGGCAGTACTTC. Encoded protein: CAINGGGRQYF. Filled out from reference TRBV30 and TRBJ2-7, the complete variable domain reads SQTIHQWPATLVQPVGSPLSLECTVEGTSNPNLYWYRQAAGRGLQLLFYSVGIGQISSEVPQNLSASRPQDRQFILSSKKLLLSDSGFYLCAINGGGRQYFGPGTRLTVT.

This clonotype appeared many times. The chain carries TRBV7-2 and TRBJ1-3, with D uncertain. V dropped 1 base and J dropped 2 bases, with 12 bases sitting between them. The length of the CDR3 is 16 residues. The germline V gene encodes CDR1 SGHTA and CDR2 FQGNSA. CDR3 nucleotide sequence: TGTGCCAGCAGCTTAGATCCACCTTCTACTGGAAACACCATATATTTT. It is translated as CASSLDPPSTGNTIYF.

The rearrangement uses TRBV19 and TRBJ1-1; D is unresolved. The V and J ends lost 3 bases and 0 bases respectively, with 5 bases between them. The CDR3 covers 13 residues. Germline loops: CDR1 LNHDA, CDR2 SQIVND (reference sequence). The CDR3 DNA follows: TGTGCCAGTAGTATTAAGGTGAACACTGAAGCTTTCTTT. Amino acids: CASSIKVNTEAFF.

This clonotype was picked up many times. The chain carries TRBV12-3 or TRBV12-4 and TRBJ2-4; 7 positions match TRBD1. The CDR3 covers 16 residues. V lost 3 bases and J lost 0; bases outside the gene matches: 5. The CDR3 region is CASSFRQGLAKNIQYF. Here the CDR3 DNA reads TGTGCCAGCAGTTTCCGACAGGGTTTAGCCAAAAACATTCAGTACTTC.

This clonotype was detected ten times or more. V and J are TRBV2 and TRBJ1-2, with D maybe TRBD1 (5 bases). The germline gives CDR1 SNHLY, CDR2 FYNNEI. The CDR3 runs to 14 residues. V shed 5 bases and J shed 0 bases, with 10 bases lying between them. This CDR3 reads CASSRDGANYGYTF. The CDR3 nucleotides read TGTGCCAGCAGTCGGGACGGAGCTAACTATGGCTACACCTTC.

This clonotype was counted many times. The CDR3, as DNA: TGTGCCAGCTCACCGGGGCGGGAACTCTACAATGAGCAGTTCTTC. This codes for CASSPGRELYNEQFF. The chain recombines TRBV18 with TRBJ2-1; possibly TRBD2 for D (6 bases). Trimming removed 3 bases at V and 3 bases at J, with 12 bases between. The CDR3 sequence is 15 residues long. The V gene's germline CDR1 is KGHSH and CDR2 LQKENI. The whole variable domain, remainder taken from reference TRBV18 and TRBJ2-1, is NAGVMQNPRHLVRRRGQEARLRCSPMKGHSHVYWYRQLPEEGLKFMVYLQKENIIDESGMPKERFSAEFPKEGPSILRIQQVVRGDSAAYFCASSPGRELYNEQFFGPGTRLTVL.

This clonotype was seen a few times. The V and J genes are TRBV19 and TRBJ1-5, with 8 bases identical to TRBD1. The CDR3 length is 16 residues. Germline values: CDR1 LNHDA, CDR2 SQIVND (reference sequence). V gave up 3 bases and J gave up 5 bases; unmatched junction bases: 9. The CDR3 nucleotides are TGTGCCAGTAGTATTCAGGGGGCTTTGGGCGATCAGCCCCAGCATTTT. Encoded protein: CASSIQGALGDQPQHF. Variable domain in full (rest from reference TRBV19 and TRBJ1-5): DGGITQSPKYLFRKEGQNVTLSCEQNLNHDAMYWYRQDPGQGLRLIYYSQIVNDFQKGDIAEGYSVSREKKESFPLTVTSAQKNPTAFYLCASSIQGALGDQPQHFGDGTRLSIL.

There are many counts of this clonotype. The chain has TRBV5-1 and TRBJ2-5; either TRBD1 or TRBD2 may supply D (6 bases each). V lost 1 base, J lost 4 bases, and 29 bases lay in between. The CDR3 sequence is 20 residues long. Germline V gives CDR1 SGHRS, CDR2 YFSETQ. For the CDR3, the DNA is TGCGCCAGCAGCTTGTTGGATTTCGTAGGTTCGGGGGCGCTCGGAGAGACCCAGTACTTC. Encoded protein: CASSLLDFVGSGALGETQYF.

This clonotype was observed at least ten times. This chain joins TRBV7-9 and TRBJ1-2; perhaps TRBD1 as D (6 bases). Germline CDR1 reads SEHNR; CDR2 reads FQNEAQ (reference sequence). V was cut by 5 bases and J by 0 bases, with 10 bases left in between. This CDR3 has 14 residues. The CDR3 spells CASSGGQTNYGYTF. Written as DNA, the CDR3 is TGTGCCAGCAGCGGCGGACAGACTAACTATGGCTACACCTTC.

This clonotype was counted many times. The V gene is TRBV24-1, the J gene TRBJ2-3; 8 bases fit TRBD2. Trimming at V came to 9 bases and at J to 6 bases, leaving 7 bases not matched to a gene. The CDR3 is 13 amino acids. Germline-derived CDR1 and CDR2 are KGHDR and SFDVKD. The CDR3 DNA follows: TGTGCCACCGGGGTAGCGGGACTGGATACGCAGTATTTT. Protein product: CATGVAGLDTQYF.

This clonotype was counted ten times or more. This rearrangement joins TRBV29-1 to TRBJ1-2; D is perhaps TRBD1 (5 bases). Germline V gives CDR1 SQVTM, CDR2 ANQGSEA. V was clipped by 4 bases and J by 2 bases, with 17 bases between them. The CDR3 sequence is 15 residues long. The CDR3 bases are TGCAGCGTTGTTCCTTTAGGGGATTGGAACTATGGCTACACCTTC. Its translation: CSVVPLGDWNYGYTF.

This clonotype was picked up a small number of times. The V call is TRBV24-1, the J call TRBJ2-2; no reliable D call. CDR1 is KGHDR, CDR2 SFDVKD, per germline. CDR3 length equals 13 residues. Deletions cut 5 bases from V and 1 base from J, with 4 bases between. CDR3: CATSGVNTGELFF. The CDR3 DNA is TGTGCCACCAGTGGAGTGAACACCGGGGAGCTGTTTTTT.